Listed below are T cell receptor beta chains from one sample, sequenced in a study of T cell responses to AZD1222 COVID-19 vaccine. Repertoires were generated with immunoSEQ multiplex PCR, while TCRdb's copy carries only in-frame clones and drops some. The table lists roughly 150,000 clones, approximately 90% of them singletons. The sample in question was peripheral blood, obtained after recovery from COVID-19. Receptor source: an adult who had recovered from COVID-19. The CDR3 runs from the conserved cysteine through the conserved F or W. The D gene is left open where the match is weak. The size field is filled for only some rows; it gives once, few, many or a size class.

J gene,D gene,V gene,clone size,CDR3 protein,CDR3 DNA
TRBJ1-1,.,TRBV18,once,CASSPSSRDTEAFF,TGTGCCAGCTCACCATCCTCTCGGGACACTGAAGCTTTCTTT
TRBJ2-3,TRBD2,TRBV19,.,CASSIDLRLAGVPDTQYF,TGTGCCAGTAGTATAGATCTAAGGCTAGCGGGGGTCCCAGATACGCAGTATTTT
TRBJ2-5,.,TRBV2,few,CASRWGLDRNQETQYF,TGTGCCAGCAGGTGGGGCCTGGACAGAAACCAAGAGACCCAGTACTTC
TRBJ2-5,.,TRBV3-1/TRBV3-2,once,CASSQVQGQETQYF,TGTGCCAGCAGCCAAGTCCAGGGGCAAGAGACCCAGTACTTC
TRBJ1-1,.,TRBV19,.,CASRRTEAFF,TGTGCCAGTAGGCGCACTGAAGCTTTCTTT
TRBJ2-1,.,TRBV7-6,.,CASSLGSFGGQFHEQFF,TGTGCCAGCAGCTTGGGTTCCTTTGGCGGCCAATTCCATGAGCAGTTCTTC
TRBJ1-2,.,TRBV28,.,CASSPQLLIEGYTF,TGTGCCAGCAGTCCACAGCTTCTGATAGAGGGCTACACCTTC
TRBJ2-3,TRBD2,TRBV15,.,CATKRLAGATDTQYF,TGTGCCACCAAGAGACTAGCGGGGGCCACAGATACGCAGTATTTT
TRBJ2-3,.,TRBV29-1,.,CSVDRGGTDTQYF,TGCAGCGTTGACAGGGGAGGAACAGATACGCAGTATTTT
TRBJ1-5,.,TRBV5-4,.,CASSLDSNQPQHF,TGTGCCAGCAGCTTGGATAGCAATCAGCCCCAGCATTTT
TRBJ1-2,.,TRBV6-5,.,CASIAGTNYGYTF,TGTGCCAGCATCGCAGGCACTAACTATGGCTACACCTTC
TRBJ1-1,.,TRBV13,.,CASSLTGNTEAFF,TGTGCCAGCAGCTTAACAGGGAACACTGAAGCTTTCTTT
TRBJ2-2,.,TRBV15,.,CATSREYRADTGELFF,TGTGCCACCAGCAGAGAATACAGGGCTGACACCGGGGAGCTGTTTTTT
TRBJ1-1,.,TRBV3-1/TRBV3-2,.,CASSQAPTSRTEAFF,TGTGCCAGCAGCCAAGCACCAACGAGTCGGACTGAAGCTTTCTTT
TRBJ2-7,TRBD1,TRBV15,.,CATSRELGQAYEQYF,TGTGCCACCAGCAGAGAGCTCGGACAGGCCTACGAGCAGTACTTC
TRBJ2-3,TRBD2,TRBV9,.,CASSVTSGPTDTQYF,TGTGCCAGCAGCGTTACTAGCGGGCCCACAGATACGCAGTATTTT
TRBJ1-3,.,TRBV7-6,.,CASSPAPTGSSGNTIYF,TGTGCCAGCAGCCCAGCCCCGACGGGAAGCTCTGGAAACACCATATATTTT
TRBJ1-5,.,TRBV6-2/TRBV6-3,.,CASSSSAYQPQHF,TGTGCCAGCAGTTCCAGCGCTTATCAGCCCCAGCATTTT
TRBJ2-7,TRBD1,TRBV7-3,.,CASGTGGYEQYF,TGTGCCAGCGGAACAGGGGGCTACGAGCAGTACTTC
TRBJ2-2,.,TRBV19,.,CASSPASRFGELFF,TGTGCCAGTTCCCCCGCTAGCAGATTCGGGGAGCTGTTTTTT
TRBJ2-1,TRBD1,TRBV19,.,CASSRSGGGDEQFF,TGTGCCAGTAGTAGATCAGGGGGCGGGGATGAGCAGTTCTTC
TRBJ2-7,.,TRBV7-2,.,CASSLAGGGIYEQYF,TGTGCCAGCAGCTTAGCCGGGGGCGGAATCTACGAGCAGTACTTC
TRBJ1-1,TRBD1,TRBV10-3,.,CAIRLGQDNTEAFF,TGTGCCATCAGACTGGGACAGGACAACACTGAAGCTTTCTTT
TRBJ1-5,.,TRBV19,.,CASSTSDSYSNQPQHF,TGTGCCAGTAGCACCTCGGACAGTTATAGCAATCAGCCCCAGCATTTT
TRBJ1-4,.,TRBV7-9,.,CASSPQGGEKLFF,TGTGCCAGCAGCCCCCAGGGAGGTGAAAAACTGTTTTTT
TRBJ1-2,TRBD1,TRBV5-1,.,CASSLGDRTEGYTF,TGCGCCAGCAGCTTGGGGGACAGGACCGAGGGCTACACCTTC
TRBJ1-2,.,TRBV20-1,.,CSAHEPRGYTF,TGCAGTGCCCACGAACCGAGGGGCTACACCTTC
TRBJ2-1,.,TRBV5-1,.,CASSLWNNEQFF,TGCGCCAGCAGCTTGTGGAACAATGAGCAGTTCTTC
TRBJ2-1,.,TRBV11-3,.,CASSSDIRDNEQFF,TGTGCCAGCAGTTCGGACATCCGCGACAATGAGCAGTTCTTC
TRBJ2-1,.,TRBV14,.,CASSQVGGRSYNEQFF,TGTGCCAGCAGCCAGGTCGGAGGGAGGTCCTACAATGAGCAGTTCTTC
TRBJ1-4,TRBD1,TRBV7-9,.,CASSSRQGDEKLFF,TGTGCCAGCAGCTCCCGACAGGGAGATGAAAAACTGTTTTTT
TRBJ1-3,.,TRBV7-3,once,CASSDLHSSSGNTIYF,TGTGCCAGCAGCGACCTACACAGCAGCTCTGGAAACACCATATATTTT
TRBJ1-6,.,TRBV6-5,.,CASSIGETNSPLHF,TGTGCCAGCAGTATAGGGGAAACTAATTCACCCCTCCACTTT
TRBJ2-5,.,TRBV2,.,CASSGLALQETQYF,TGTGCCAGCAGTGGTCTAGCGCTCCAAGAGACCCAGTACTTC
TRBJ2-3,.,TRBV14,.,CASSQETFDTQYF,TGTGCCAGCAGCCAAGAGACGTTTGATACGCAGTATTTT
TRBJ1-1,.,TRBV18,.,CASSPRPTDTEAFF,TGTGCCAGCTCACCAAGACCGACAGACACTGAAGCTTTCTTT
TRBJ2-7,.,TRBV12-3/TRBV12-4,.,CASSVGSYYEQYF,TGTGCCAGCAGTGTCGGATCTTATTACGAGCAGTACTTC
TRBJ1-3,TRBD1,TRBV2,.,CASSTGDRGNTIYF,TGTGCCAGCAGTACCGGGGACAGGGGAAACACCATATATTTT
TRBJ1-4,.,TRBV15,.,CATSRDGALNEKLFF,TGTGCCACCAGCAGAGATGGGGCCCTTAATGAAAAACTGTTTTTT
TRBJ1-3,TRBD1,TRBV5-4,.,CASSRTGASGNTIYF,TGTGCCAGCAGCCGGACAGGGGCCTCTGGAAACACCATATATTTT
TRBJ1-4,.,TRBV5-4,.,CASSLDPGSGEKLFF,TGTGCCAGCAGCTTGGATCCAGGGAGCGGTGAAAAACTGTTTTTT
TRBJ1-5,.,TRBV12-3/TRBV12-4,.,CASGPGLNQPQHF,TGTGCCAGCGGTCCGGGCCTTAATCAGCCCCAGCATTTT
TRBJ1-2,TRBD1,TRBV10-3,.,CAISESYSRQGYGYTF,TGTGCCATCAGTGAGTCCTATAGTCGACAGGGGTATGGCTACACCTTC
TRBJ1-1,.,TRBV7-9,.,CASSVRDGFWNTEAFF,TGTGCCAGCAGCGTCCGGGACGGATTTTGGAACACTGAAGCTTTCTTT
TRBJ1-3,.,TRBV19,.,CASSVGHPNSGNTIYF,TGTGCCAGTAGCGTGGGACACCCAAACTCTGGAAACACCATATATTTT
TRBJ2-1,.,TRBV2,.,CASSESAFNEQFF,TGTGCCAGCAGTGAATCCGCCTTCAATGAGCAGTTCTTC
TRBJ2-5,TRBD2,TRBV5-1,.,CASTRGAGGAGETQYF,TGCGCCAGCACCCGGGGAGCGGGGGGCGCCGGGGAGACCCAGTACTTC
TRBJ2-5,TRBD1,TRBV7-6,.,CASSLEVTGGETQYF,TGTGCCAGCAGCTTAGAGGTGACAGGGGGAGAGACCCAGTACTTC
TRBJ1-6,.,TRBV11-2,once,CASSLDLGNLGSPLHF,TGTGCCAGCAGCTTAGATCTGGGGAATCTAGGGTCACCCCTCCACTTT
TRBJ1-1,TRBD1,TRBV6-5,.,CASTGTGLNTEAFF,TGTGCCAGCACCGGGACAGGACTTAACACTGAAGCTTTCTTT
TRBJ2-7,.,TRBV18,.,CASSPEGYEQYF,TGTGCCAGCTCACCCGAAGGTTACGAGCAGTACTTC
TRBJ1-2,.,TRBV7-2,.,CASSFPGSNYGYTF,TGTGCCAGCAGCTTCCCAGGGTCTAACTATGGCTACACCTTC
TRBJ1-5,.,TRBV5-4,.,CASSLGAGDQPQHF,TGTGCCAGCAGCTTGGGGGCGGGAGATCAGCCCCAGCATTTT